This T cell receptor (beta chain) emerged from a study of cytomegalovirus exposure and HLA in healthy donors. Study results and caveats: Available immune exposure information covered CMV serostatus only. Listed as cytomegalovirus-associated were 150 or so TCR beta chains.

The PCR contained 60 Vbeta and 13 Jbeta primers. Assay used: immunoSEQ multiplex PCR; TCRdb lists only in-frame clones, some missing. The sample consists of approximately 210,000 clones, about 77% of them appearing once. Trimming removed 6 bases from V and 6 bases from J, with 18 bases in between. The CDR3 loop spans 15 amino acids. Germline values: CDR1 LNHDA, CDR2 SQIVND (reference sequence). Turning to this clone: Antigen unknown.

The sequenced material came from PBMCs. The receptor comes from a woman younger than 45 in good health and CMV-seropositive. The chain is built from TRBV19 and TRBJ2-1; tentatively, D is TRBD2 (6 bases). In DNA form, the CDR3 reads TGTGCCAGTAGCTACGCGGGACTTAAGAGCAATGAGCAGTTCTTC. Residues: CASSYAGLKSNEQFF.